The 23 T cell receptor beta chains given below trace back to one sample, sequenced in a study of post-analysis software for immune sequencing data. Study findings and constraints: Higher frequency in patients than in controls was seen for about five TRBV segments, with TRBV5-6, TRBV5-1 and TRBV20-1 among them.

Their specific antigens are unknown. Sequencing libraries made from TCR beta cDNA carried unique molecular identifiers. TCRdb processed the PCR reads anew with MiXCR; each CDR3 protein has one entry. The data hold about half a million distinct CDR3 sequences, with around a third observed a single time. Sequencing was performed on blood. The receptors stem from a girl under 18 with multiple sclerosis.

The gene calls are TRBV20-1 and TRBJ1-1, with D perhaps matching TRBD1 (5 bases). Trimming removed 5 bases from V and 6 bases from J, with 19 bases in between. Germline CDR1 is DFQATT and CDR2 is SNEGSKA (reference sequence). The CDR3 consists of 14 residues. This CDR3 reads CSALKAGRGAEAFF. CDR3 sequence (DNA): TGCAGTGCTCTTAAAGCAGGGAGGGGAGCTGAAGCTTTCTTT.

The table lists this clonotype with a few counts. This rearrangement joins TRBV20-1 to TRBJ2-3; D not resolved. Germline V lookup: CDR1 DFQATT, CDR2 SNEGSKA (reference sequence). This CDR3 spans 12 amino acids. Trimming removed 4 bases at V and 2 bases at J, with 7 bases between. The CDR3 nucleotides are TGCAGTGCTAAGGTGGTCACAGATACGCAGTATTTT. Its translation: CSAKVVTDTQYF.

The chain joins TRBV5-1 to TRBJ2-1, with 9 bases fitting TRBD1. Germline values: CDR1 SGHRS, CDR2 YFSETQ. After removal of 2 bases from V and 4 bases from J, the junction contained 4 bases not matched to a gene. This CDR3 region has 15 residues. CDR3 loop: CASSLQGTGYNEQFF. The CDR3 coding sequence is TGCGCCAGCAGCTTACAAGGGACAGGGTACAATGAGCAGTTCTTC.

The chain employs TRBV5-5 and TRBJ1-5; the D gene is possibly TRBD1 (5 bases). V dropped 4 bases and J dropped 0 bases, with 8 bases sitting between them. The CDR3 is made up of 14 amino acids. Germline CDR1 and CDR2: SGHKS and YYEKEE (reference sequence). CDR3 amino acids: CASSLGHSNQPQHF. CDR3 in DNA: TGTGCCAGCAGCCTCGGACATAGCAATCAGCCCCAGCATTTT.

This clonotype was seen a handful of times. The chain couples TRBV7-2 to TRBJ1-2, with no clear D. This CDR3 is 14 amino acids long. Trimming shortened V by 5 bases and J by 4 bases, and 14 bases separated the two germline ends. Germline V gene sequence: CDR1 SGHTA, CDR2 FQGNSA. The CDR3 DNA reads as TGTGCCAGCAGCGTAACCGGGTCCTTCTATGGCTACACCTTC. This gives the protein CASSVTGSFYGYTF.

This clonotype has a handful of counts. The genes are TRBV6-5 and TRBJ2-3; possibly TRBD2 for D (5 bases). Germline lookup yields CDR1 MNHEY and CDR2 SVGAGI. V lost 6 bases and J 1 base, leaving 17 bases between the germline ends. This CDR3 comprises 16 residues. CDR3 residues: CASSRVGASGTDTQYF. For the CDR3, the DNA is TGTGCCAGCAGCCGTGTGGGAGCTTCGGGCACAGATACGCAGTATTTT.

The chain employs TRBV28 and TRBJ2-7, with no clear D. The CDR3 consists of 16 residues. The V gene lost 3 bases and the J gene lost 0 bases, with 15 bases spanning the gap. Germline lookup yields CDR1 MDHEN and CDR2 SYDVKM. CDR3 residues: CASSFFSQIHSYEQYF. DNA for the CDR3: TGTGCCAGCAGTTTCTTCTCGCAGATCCACTCCTACGAGCAGTACTTC.

This clonotype has just a few counts. The rearrangement joins TRBV29-1 to TRBJ1-2; the D gene is possibly TRBD1 (5 bases). V lost 4 bases and J lost 8, with 11 bases in between. CDR3 length: 11 residues. Germline V gene sequence: CDR1 SQVTM, CDR2 ANQGSEA. The CDR3: CSVVGQNGYTF. The DNA of the CDR3 is TGCAGCGTTGTGGGGCAGAACGGCTACACCTTC.

This chain uses TRBV28 with TRBJ1-2; the D is unclear. Germline-derived CDR1 and CDR2 are MDHEN and SYDVKM. This CDR3 region has 11 residues. The V and J ends lost 3 bases and 8 bases respectively, with 7 bases between them. The CDR3 spells CASSFQLGYTF. The CDR3 DNA sequence: TGTGCCAGCAGTTTTCAGTTAGGCTACACCTTC.

The chain recombines TRBV13 with TRBJ1-2, with no clear D. Trimming left V 0 bases short and J 5 bases short, with 13 bases between. In germline, CDR1 is PRHDT, CDR2 FYEKMQ (reference sequence). The CDR3 sequence is 15 residues long. The CDR3 spells CASSLGSRRLYGYTF. CDR3 coding DNA: TGTGCCAGCAGCTTAGGGTCCCGCAGGCTTTATGGCTACACCTTC.

V gene TRBV5-1 combines with J gene TRBJ2-1; D is unclear. From germline, CDR1 is SGHRS and CDR2 YFSETQ. This CDR3 is 15 amino acids long. Trimming removed 7 bases at V and 0 bases at J, with 14 bases between. The DNA for the CDR3 is TGCGCCAGCGGCAGTGAGGCGAGCTCCTACAATGAGCAGTTCTTC. Translation gives CASGSEASSYNEQFF.

This clonotype was seen only a few times. At one boundary the junction diverges from the germline segment, which might be a read error. This rearrangement joins TRBV6-1 to TRBJ2-5; D is unclear. This CDR3 spans 16 amino acids. From germline, CDR1 is MNHNS and CDR2 SASEGT. The DNA of the CDR3 is TGTGCCAGCAGCCAAAAGGGCAGTCAAGTCACAGAGACCCGGTACTTC. It is translated as CASSQKGSQVTETRYF.

This chain uses TRBV4-1 with TRBJ2-1; 7 positions match TRBD2. Unmatched junction bases numbered 9, after V lost 4 bases and J lost 0 bases. The germline V gene encodes CDR1 MGHRA and CDR2 YSYEKL. The length of the CDR3 is 17 residues. CDR3 protein: CASSRLLASYSYNEQFF. The CDR3 nucleotides are TGCGCCAGCAGCCGCCTACTAGCGTCCTACTCCTACAATGAGCAGTTCTTC.

This clonotype occurred a few times. J is TRBJ2-3 and V is TRBV12-3 or TRBV12-4, with D unresolved. V lost 6 bases, J lost 2 bases, and 15 bases lay in between. The CDR3 runs to 15 residues. CDR3 residues: CASSTVRSLTDTQYF. In DNA form, the CDR3 reads TGTGCCAGCAGCACAGTAAGGAGTCTCACAGATACGCAGTATTTT.

The chain joins TRBV6-2 or TRBV6-3 to TRBJ1-5; D is perhaps TRBD1 (6 bases). Trimming cost V 3 bases and J 3 bases, with 15 bases left between them. Germline V gene lookup returns CDR1 MNHEY and CDR2 SVGEGT. This CDR3 has 16 residues. The DNA for the CDR3 is TGTGCCAGCAGTTATGCGAGGGGGGGCACCAATCAGCCCCAGCATTTT. Amino acid sequence: CASSYARGGTNQPQHF.

This clonotype appeared a few times. V usage is TRBV5-1 and J usage is TRBJ1-1; unclear D gene. CDR3 length: 15 residues. The ends were cut back, 4 bases at V and 1 base at J, with 14 bases in the middle. Germline loops: CDR1 SGHRS, CDR2 YFSETQ. DNA for the CDR3: TGCGCCAGCAGCGTCACACCGACCGGGAACACTGAAGCTTTCTTT. It encodes CASSVTPTGNTEAFF. Full variable domain (outside the CDR3, taken from reference TRBV5-1 and TRBJ1-1): KAGVTQTPRYLIKTRGQQVTLSCSPISGHRSVSWYQQTPGQGLQFLFEYFSETQRNKGNFPGRFSGRQFSNSRSEMNVSTLELGDSALYLCASSVTPTGNTEAFFGQGTRLTVV.

The chain links TRBV4-1 to TRBJ2-1; D may be TRBD1 or TRBD2 (5 bases each). Trimming removed 1 base from V and 4 bases from J, with 17 bases in between. In germline, CDR1 is MGHRA, CDR2 YSYEKL. This CDR3 is 17 amino acids long. The CDR3 DNA reads TGCGCCAGCAGCCAAGCAGCTTGGGACGGGCTATACAATGAGCAGTTCTTC. This codes for CASSQAAWDGLYNEQFF.

The chain links TRBV20-1 to TRBJ2-3, with 10 positions matching TRBD2. Germline loops: CDR1 DFQATT, CDR2 SNEGSKA (reference sequence). This CDR3 is 17 amino acids long. The junction had 15 bases not matched to a gene; V was cut back by 6 bases and J by 3 bases. This CDR3 reads CSAGSIFSGGITDTQYF. CDR3 nucleotides: TGCAGTGCGGGGTCGATCTTTAGCGGGGGGATAACAGATACGCAGTATTTT.

V usage is TRBV20-1 and J usage is TRBJ2-3, with D uncertain. V was trimmed by 0 bases and J by 4 bases, leaving 20 bases between them. Germline V gene lookup returns CDR1 DFQATT and CDR2 SNEGSKA (reference sequence). The CDR3 loop spans 17 amino acids. DNA for the CDR3: TGCAGTGCTAGAGATGTCGCGGTTGGGGATTGGGCAGATACGCAGTATTTT. It yields the protein CSARDVAVGDWADTQYF.

This clonotype was seen a handful of times. This chain uses TRBV7-9 with TRBJ2-3; TRBD1 or TRBD2 may be the D gene (6 bases each). Germline CDR1 and CDR2: SEHNR and FQNEAQ (reference sequence). With 4 bases removed from V and 6 bases from J, the gap between germline ends came to 11 bases. The CDR3 sequence is 13 residues long. The CDR3 sequence is CASSYRGLDTQYF. DNA of the CDR3: TGTGCCAGCAGCTACCGGGGGCTCGATACGCAGTATTTT.

Only a few counts were recorded for this clonotype. This chain connects TRBV6-5 to TRBJ1-5; perhaps TRBD1 as D (6 bases). From germline, CDR1 is MNHEY and CDR2 SVGAGI. The CDR3 covers 14 residues. Trimming removed 5 bases from V and 3 bases from J, with 11 bases in between. In nucleotides, the CDR3 is TGTGCCAGCAGTAGGGGGTTTCCCAATCAGCCCCAGCATTTT. As protein: CASSRGFPNQPQHF.

The gene calls are TRBV15 and TRBJ1-4, with 7 bases aligning to TRBD1. The V gene's germline CDR1 is LNHNV and CDR2 YYDKDF (reference sequence). J lost 8 bases, V lost 2 bases, and 8 bases had no gene match. This CDR3 has 15 residues. The DNA for the CDR3 is TGTGCCACCAGCAGAACCGGGACAGTGAGGGAAAAACTGTTTTTT. Translation gives CATSRTGTVREKLFF.

This clonotype was counted only a few times. This chain connects TRBV3-1 to TRBJ2-3; TRBD2 is a possible D gene (6 bases). Germline loops: CDR1 LGHDT, CDR2 YNNKEL (reference sequence). CDR3 length equals 17 residues. Trimming cost V 0 bases and J 4 bases, with 17 bases left between them. CDR3 amino acids: CASSQDRGTLIADTQYF. CDR3 nucleotides: TGTGCCAGCAGCCAAGATCGCGGGACCCTTATCGCAGATACGCAGTATTTT.